This T cell receptor beta chain is from a study of cytomegalovirus exposure and HLA in healthy donors. Study summary: The approximately 130 validation repertoires and the approximately 700 first-cohort repertoires shared a platform, a later analysis reported.

V lost 3 bases and J 3 bases, leaving 14 bases between the germline ends. This CDR3 has 16 amino acids. Germline CDR1 MNHNS, CDR2 SASEGT. Sequencing was performed with immunoSEQ multiplex PCR; in TCRdb, only in-frame clones are kept and a portion is missing. The sample records 330,000 or so clones, 86% being singletons. This clone appeared a single time. This rearrangement joins TRBV6-1 to TRBJ2-2; D uncertain. The source is a woman between 18 and 29 years old in good health and CMV-seronegative. The specimen was PBMCs. Written as DNA, the CDR3 is TGTGCCAGCAGTGACCCCGCAGTGGGCCACACCGGGGAGCTGTTTTTT. It encodes CASSDPAVGHTGELFF.